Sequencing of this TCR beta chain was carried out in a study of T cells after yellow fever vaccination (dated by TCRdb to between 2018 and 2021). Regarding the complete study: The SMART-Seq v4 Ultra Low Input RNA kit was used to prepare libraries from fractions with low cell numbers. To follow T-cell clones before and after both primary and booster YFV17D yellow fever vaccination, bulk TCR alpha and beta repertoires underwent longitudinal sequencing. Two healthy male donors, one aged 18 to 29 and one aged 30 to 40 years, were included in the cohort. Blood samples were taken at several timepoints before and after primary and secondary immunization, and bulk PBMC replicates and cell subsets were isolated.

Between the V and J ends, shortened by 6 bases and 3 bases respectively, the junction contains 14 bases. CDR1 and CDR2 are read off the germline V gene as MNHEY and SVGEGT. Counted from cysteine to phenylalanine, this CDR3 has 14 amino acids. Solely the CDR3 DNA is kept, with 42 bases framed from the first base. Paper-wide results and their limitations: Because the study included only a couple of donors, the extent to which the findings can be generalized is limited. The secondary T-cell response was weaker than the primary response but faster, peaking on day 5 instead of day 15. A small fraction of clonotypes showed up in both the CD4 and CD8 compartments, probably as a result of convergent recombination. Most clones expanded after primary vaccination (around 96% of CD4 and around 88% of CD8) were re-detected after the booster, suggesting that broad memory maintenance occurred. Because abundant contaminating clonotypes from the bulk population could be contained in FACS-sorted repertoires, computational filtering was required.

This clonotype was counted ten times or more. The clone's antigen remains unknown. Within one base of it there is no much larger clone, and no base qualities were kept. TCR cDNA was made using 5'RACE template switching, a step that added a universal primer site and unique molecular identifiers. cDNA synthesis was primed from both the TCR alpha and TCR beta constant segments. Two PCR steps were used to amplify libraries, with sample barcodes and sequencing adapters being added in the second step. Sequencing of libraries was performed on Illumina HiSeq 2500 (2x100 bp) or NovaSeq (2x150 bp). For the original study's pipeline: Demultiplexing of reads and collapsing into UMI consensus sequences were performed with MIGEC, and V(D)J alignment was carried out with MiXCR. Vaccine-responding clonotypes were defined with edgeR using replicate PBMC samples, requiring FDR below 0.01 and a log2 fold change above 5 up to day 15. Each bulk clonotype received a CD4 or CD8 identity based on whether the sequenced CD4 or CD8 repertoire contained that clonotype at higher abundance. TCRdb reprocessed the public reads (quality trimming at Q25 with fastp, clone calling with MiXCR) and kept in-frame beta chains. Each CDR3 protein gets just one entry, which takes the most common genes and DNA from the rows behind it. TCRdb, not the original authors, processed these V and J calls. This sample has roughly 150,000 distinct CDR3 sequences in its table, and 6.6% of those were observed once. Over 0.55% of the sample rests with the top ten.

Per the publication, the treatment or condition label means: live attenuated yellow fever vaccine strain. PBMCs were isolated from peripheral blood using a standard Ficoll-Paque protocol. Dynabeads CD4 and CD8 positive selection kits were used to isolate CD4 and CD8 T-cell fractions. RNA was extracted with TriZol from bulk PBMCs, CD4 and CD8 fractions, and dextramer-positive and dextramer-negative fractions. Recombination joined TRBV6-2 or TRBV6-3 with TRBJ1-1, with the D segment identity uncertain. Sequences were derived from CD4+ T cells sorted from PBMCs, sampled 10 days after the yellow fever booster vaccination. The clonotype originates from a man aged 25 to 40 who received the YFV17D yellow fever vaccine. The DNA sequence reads TGTGCCAGCAGCCTCGCCCGGAGGGACACTGAAGCTTTCTTT. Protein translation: CASSLARRDTEAFF.